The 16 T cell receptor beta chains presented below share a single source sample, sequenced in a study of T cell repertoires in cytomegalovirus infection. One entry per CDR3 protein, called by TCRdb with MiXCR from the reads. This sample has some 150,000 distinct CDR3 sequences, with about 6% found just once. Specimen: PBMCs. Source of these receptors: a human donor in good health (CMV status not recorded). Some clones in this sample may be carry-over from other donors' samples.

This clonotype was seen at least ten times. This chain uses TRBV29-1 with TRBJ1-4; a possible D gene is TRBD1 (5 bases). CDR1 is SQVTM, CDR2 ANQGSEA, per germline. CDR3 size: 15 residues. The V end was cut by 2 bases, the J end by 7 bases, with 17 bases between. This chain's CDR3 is CSVEISGTMVEKLFF. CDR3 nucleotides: TGCAGCGTTGAAATCTCTGGGACGATGGTTGAAAAACTGTTTTTT.

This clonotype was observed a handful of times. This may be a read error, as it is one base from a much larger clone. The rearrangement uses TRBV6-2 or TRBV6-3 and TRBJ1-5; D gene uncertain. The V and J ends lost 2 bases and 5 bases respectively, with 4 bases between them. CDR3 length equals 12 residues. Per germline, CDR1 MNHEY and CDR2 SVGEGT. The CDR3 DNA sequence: TGTGCCAGCAGTTACGGCGATCAGCCCCAGCATTTT. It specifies CASSYGDQPQHF.

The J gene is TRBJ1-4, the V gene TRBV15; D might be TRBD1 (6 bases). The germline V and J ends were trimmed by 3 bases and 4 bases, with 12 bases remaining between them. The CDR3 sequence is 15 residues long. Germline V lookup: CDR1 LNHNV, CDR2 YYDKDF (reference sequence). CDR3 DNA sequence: TGTGCCACCAGCAGCACCGGGACAAGTAATGAAAAACTGTTTTTT. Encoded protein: CATSSTGTSNEKLFF.

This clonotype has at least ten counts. The chain's CDR3 is CASSFRDYHNEQFF. The CDR3 bases are TGTGCCAGCAGTTTCAGGGACTACCACAATGAGCAGTTCTTC. This chain joins TRBV6-2 or TRBV6-3 and TRBJ2-1, with 7 nucleotides matching TRBD2. V lost 4 bases, J lost 5 bases, and 5 bases stayed unmatched. The CDR3 is 14 amino acids. In germline, CDR1 is MNHEY, CDR2 SVGEGT.

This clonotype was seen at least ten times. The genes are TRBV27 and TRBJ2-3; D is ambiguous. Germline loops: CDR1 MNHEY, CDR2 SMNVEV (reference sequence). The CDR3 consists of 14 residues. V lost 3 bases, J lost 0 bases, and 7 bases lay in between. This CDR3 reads CASSFRASTDTQYF. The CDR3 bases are TGTGCCAGCAGTTTTCGCGCTAGCACAGATACGCAGTATTTT.

CDR3 DNA sequence: TGTGCCAGCGAAGTCAGGGGCCCGGGGGCTGAAGCTTTCTTT. Translated, it gives CASEVRGPGAEAFF. This sequence joins TRBV18 and TRBJ1-1; D possibly corresponds to TRBD1 (6 bases). CDR3 length: 14 amino acids. Trimming removed 8 bases at V and 6 bases at J, with 19 bases between. The germline V gene encodes CDR1 KGHSH and CDR2 LQKENI.

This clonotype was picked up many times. The CDR3 DNA follows: TGTGCCAGCAGCCAGAGAGGGACGGTGAATGCTTTCTTT. Protein: CASSQRGTVNAFF. This chain uses TRBV14 with TRBJ1-1; perhaps TRBD1 as D (5 bases). The CDR3 runs to 13 residues. CDR1 SGHDN and CDR2 FVKESK come from the germline V gene. Between the trimmed V and J ends, which lost 3 bases and 11 bases, there was a span of 16 bases. Looking up the rest from reference TRBV14 and TRBJ1-1 gives the full variable domain: EAGVTQFPSHSVIEKGQTVTLRCDPISGHDNLYWYRRVMGKEIKFLLHFVKESKQDESGMPNNRFLAERTGGTYSTLKVQPAELEDSGVYFCASSQRGTVNAFFGQGTRLTVV.

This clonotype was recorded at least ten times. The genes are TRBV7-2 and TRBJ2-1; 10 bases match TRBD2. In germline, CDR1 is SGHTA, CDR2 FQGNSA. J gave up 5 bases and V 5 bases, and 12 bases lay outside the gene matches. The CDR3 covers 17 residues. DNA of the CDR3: TGTGCCAGCAGCCTGAAAGCTCGGACTAGCGGAGACAATGAGCAGTTCTTC. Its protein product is CASSLKARTSGDNEQFF.

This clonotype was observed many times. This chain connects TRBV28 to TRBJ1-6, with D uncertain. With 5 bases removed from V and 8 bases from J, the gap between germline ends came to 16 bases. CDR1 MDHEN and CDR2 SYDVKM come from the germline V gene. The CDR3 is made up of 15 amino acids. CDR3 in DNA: TGTGCCAGCAGTCTCTGGACCGGCGGTGATTCACCCCTCCACTTT. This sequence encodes CASSLWTGGDSPLHF. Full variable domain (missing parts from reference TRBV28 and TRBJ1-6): DVKVTQSSRYLVKRTGEKVFLECVQDMDHENMFWYRQDPGLGLRLIYFSYDVKMKEKGDIPEGYSVSREKKERFSLILESASTNQTSMYLCASSLWTGGDSPLHFGNGTRLTVT.

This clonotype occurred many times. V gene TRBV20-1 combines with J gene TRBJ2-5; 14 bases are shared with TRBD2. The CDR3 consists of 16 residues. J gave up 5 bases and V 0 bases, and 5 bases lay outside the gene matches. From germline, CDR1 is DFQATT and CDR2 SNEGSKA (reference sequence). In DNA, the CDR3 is TGCAGTGCTAGAGATCGACTAGCGGGGGGGCTGGAGACCCAGTACTTC. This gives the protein CSARDRLAGGLETQYF.

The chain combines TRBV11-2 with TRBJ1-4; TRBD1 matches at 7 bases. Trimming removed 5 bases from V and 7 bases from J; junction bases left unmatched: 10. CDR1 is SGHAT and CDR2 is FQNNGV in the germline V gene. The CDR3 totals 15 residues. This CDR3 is CASSPYQGVAEKLFF. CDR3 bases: TGTGCCAGCAGCCCATACCAGGGGGTGGCTGAAAAACTGTTTTTT.

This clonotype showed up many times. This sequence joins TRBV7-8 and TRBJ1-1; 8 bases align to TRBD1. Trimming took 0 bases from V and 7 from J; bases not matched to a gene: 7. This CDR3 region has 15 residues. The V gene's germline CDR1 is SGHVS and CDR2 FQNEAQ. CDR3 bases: TGTGCCAGCAGCTTAGCATTCGGGACAGGTCGTGAAGCTTTCTTT. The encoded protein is CASSLAFGTGREAFF. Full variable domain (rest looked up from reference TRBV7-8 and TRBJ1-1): GAGVSQSPRYKVAKRGQDVALRCDPISGHVSLFWYQQALGQGPEFLTYFQNEAQLDKSGLPSDRFFAERPEGSVSTLKIQRTQQEDSAVYLCASSLAFGTGREAFFGQGTRLTVV.

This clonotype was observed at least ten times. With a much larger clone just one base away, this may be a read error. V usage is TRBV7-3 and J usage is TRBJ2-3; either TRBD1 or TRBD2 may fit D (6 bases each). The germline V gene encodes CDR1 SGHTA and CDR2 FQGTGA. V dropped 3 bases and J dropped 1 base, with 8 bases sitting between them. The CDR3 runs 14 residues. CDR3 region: CASSFRGGTDTQYF. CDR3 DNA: TGTGCCAGCAGCTTTAGGGGGGGCACAGATACGCAGTATTTT.

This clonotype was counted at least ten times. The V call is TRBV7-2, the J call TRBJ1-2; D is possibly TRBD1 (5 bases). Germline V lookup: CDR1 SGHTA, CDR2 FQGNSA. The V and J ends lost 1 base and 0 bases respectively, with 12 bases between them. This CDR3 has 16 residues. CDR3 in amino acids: CASSLVAQASNYGYTF. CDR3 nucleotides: TGTGCCAGCAGCTTAGTCGCACAGGCCTCTAACTATGGCTACACCTTC.

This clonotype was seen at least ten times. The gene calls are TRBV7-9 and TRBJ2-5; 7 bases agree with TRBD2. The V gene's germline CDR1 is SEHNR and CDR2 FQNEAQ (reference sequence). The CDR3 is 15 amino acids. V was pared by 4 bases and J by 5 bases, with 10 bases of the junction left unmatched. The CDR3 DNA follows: TGTGCCAGCAGCTCCTTGACTAGCAATAGGGAGACCCAGTACTTC. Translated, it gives CASSSLTSNRETQYF.

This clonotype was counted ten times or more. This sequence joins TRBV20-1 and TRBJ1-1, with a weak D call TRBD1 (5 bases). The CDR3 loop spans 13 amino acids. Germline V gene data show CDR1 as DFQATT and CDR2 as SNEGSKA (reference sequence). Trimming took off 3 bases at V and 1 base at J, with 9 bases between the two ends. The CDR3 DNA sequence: TGCAGTGCTAGGGGGAGGGGGAACACTGAAGCTTTCTTT. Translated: CSARGRGNTEAFF.